The clone carrying this TCR beta chain turned up a few times. No antigen is known for it. Sample time point: newly diagnosed GD, antithyroid drugs for less than 3 months. Isolated PBMC RNA provided the starting material for the TCR library. Per the germline V gene, CDR1 is LGHNA and CDR2 is YNFKEQ. The CDR3 sequence is 15 residues long. Deletions cut 0 bases from V and 2 bases from J, with 8 bases between. Investigators prepared the TCR beta libraries by applying iRepertoire HTBI primers and Arm-PCR of CDR3 regions. Authors' data handling: Sequenced samples collectively carried under 75 TRBV and approximately 15 TRBJ segments. TCRdb re-called the multiplex PCR reads with MiXCR, one entry per CDR3 protein. The V and J calls and clone size come from TCRdb's table, not from the authors' own analysis. The sample holds about 530,000 distinct CDR3 sequences; about 16% are singletons and the top ten take 20% to 25%.

This entry belongs to a study of regulatory T cells in long-lasting Graves disease. Broader study findings: Newly diagnosed Graves' patients exceeded persistent ones in TCR diversity.

The same data also went into a second study, on T cells in Graves' hyperthyroidism and ophthalmopathy. That source adds: Uncontrolled infection, other autoimmune disease, pregnancy or lactation excluded patients. Using the HTBI primer set, a first-round RT-PCR was run on the TCR CDR3.

Sequenced here: peripheral blood mononuclear cells (PBMCs), sampled at new diagnosis, from a patient treated with antithyroid drugs. The gene calls are TRBV4-2 and TRBJ1-5; D gene ambiguous. The TCR sequence derives from a woman aged 35-65 years with Graves disease. The CDR3 nucleotides read TGTGCCAGCAGCCAAGATGGCGGAGGCAATCAGCCCCAGCATTTT. Protein sequence: CASSQDGGGNQPQHF.